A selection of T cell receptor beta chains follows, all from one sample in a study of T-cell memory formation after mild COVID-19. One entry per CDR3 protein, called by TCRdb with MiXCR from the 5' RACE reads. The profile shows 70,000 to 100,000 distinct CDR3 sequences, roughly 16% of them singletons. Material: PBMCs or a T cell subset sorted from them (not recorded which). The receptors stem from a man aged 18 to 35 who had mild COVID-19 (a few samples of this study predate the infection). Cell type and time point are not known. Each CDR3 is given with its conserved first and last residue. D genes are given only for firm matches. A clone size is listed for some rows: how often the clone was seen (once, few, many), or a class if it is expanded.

CASSPPSANEQFF,TGTGCCAGCAGTCCCCCGTCAGCCAATGAGCAGTTCTTC,NA,NA,TRBV7-9,TRBJ2-1
CASSAGHIYGYTF,TGTGCCAGCAGTGCGGGACATATCTATGGCTACACCTTC,NA,NA,TRBV12-3/TRBV12-4,TRBJ1-2
CASSGGGEQYF,TGTGCCAGCAGCGGGGGCGGAGAGCAGTACTTC,few,NA,TRBV2,TRBJ2-7
CASSGRTSDRGATGELFF,TGTGCCAGCAGCGGTCGTACCTCCGACAGGGGAGCCACCGGGGAGCTGTTTTTT,few,TRBD1,TRBV11-3,TRBJ2-2
CASSQDRLAGGRYNEQFF,TGTGCCAGCAGCCAAGATCGACTAGCGGGGGGACGATACAATGAGCAGTTCTTC,few,TRBD2,TRBV3-1,TRBJ2-1
CASSVGRPDNTEAFF,TGTGCCAGCAGCGTGGGGCGTCCGGACAACACTGAAGCTTTCTTT,NA,NA,TRBV9,TRBJ1-1
CSVGGAGLTEAFF,TGCAGCGTTGGGGGGGCAGGGCTAACTGAAGCTTTCTTT,NA,NA,TRBV29-1,TRBJ1-1
CASRTGFNSYNSPLHF,TGTGCCAGTCGGACAGGGTTTAACTCCTATAATTCACCCCTCCACTTT,few,TRBD1,TRBV6-2/TRBV6-3,TRBJ1-6
CASSRRDASYSTNEKLFF,TGTGCCAGCAGCCGACGGGACGCGAGCTACTCAACTAATGAAAAACTGTTTTTT,few,NA,TRBV9,TRBJ1-4
CASSFRRGQPNTGELFF,TGTGCCAGCAGCTTCCGAAGGGGACAGCCGAACACCGGGGAGCTGTTTTTT,NA,TRBD1,TRBV11-2,TRBJ2-2
CASGSPTSLGRYGYTF,TGTGCTAGTGGTTCGCCGACGAGTTTAGGACGTTATGGCTACACCTTC,NA,NA,TRBV12-5,TRBJ1-2
CASSLSRAGGTEQFF,TGTGCCAGCAGTTTATCGAGGGCAGGCGGGACTGAGCAGTTCTTC,few,NA,TRBV27,TRBJ2-1
CASSLPQKGEAFF,TGCGCCAGCAGCTTGCCCCAAAAGGGGGAAGCTTTCTTT,many,NA,TRBV5-1,TRBJ1-1
CASKPGQGLSQETQYF,TGTGCCAGCAAACCGGGACAGGGGCTATCCCAAGAGACCCAGTACTTC,few,TRBD1,TRBV6-5,TRBJ2-5
CASSVLTGPSGNTIYF,TGTGCCAGCAGCGTATTGACAGGCCCCTCTGGAAACACCATATATTTT,NA,NA,TRBV9,TRBJ1-3
CASSYTRSGGGITPGELFF,TGTGCCAGCAGTTACACTCGGTCCGGTGGGGGGATAACCCCCGGGGAGCTGTTTTTT,NA,NA,TRBV6-5,TRBJ2-2
CATSRVNGLWNTEAFF,TGTGCCACCAGCAGAGTCAACGGGCTCTGGAACACTGAAGCTTTCTTT,NA,NA,TRBV15,TRBJ1-1